These 18 T cell receptor beta chains came from one sample sequenced in a study of identical twins. TCRdb itself ran the 5' RACE reads through MiXCR, one entry per CDR3 protein. The sample has about 340,000 distinct CDR3 sequences, approximately 8.8% seen once. The sample was naive T cells sorted from blood. These receptor sequences come from a woman aged 50 to 60 in good health.

There are a few counts of this clonotype. This chain connects TRBV10-3 to TRBJ1-4; 9 positions agree with TRBD1. This CDR3 spans 16 amino acids. After removal of 3 bases from V and 8 bases from J, the junction contained 10 bases not matched to a gene. The V gene's germline CDR1 is ENHRY and CDR2 SYGVKD. For the CDR3, the DNA is TGTGCCATCAGTGACCTTTGGGGACAGGGTCGAGAAAAACTGTTTTTT. It encodes CAISDLWGQGREKLFF.

This chain joins TRBV3-1 and TRBJ1-1; a weak D match, TRBD1 (5 bases). There are 13 residues in the CDR3. CDR1 and CDR2 (germline): LGHDT, YNNKEL (reference sequence). Between the trimmed V and J ends, which lost 1 base and 11 bases, there was a span of 14 bases. The CDR3 bases are TGTGCCAGCAGCCAAGGATCGTGGGGGGTGGCTTTCTTT. Translated, it gives CASSQGSWGVAFF.

This clonotype was counted ten times or more. The V gene is TRBV6-5, the J gene TRBJ1-2; 7 bases align to TRBD1. The germline V gene encodes CDR1 MNHEY and CDR2 SVGAGI. With V trimmed by 2 bases and J by 8 bases, 5 bases remained unmatched. The length of the CDR3 is 13 residues. The CDR3 bases are TGTGCCAGCAGTTACACAGGGGCTCGAGGCTACACCTTC. This encodes CASSYTGARGYTF.

J is TRBJ2-1 and V is TRBV20-1, with TRBD2 identical over 8 bases. CDR1 and CDR2 (germline): DFQATT, SNEGSKA (reference sequence). The CDR3 contains 14 residues. Losses at the gene ends were 6 bases for V and 7 bases for J; bases not matched to a gene: 11. The CDR3 here is CSADIAGPTNEQFF. CDR3 DNA sequence: TGCAGTGCGGACATAGCGGGACCAACAAATGAGCAGTTCTTC.

The rearrangement joins TRBV20-1 to TRBJ2-1; TRBD1 might be the D (5 bases). This CDR3 comprises 12 residues. The V gene's germline CDR1 is DFQATT and CDR2 SNEGSKA (reference sequence). V dropped 5 bases and J dropped 13 bases, with 18 bases sitting between them. CDR3 loop: CSADTGSFDQFF. CDR3 nucleotides: TGCAGTGCTGACACAGGTAGCTTTGACCAGTTCTTC.

This clonotype was seen ten or more times. The chain joins TRBV7-2 to TRBJ2-2, with 8 bases lining up with TRBD1. The V segment lost 1 base and the J segment 5 bases; nucleotides outside the gene matches: 3. The germline gives CDR1 SGHTA, CDR2 FQGNSA. The CDR3 consists of 15 residues. The CDR3 DNA follows: TGTGCCAGCAGCTTAGGCCGGACAGGGACCGGGGAGCTGTTTTTT. This sequence encodes CASSLGRTGTGELFF.

V gene TRBV5-1 combines with J gene TRBJ2-7, with 9 bases identical to TRBD1. V shed 3 bases, J shed 3 bases, and the junction held 4 bases outside the gene matches. The CDR3 runs to 14 residues. The germline CDR1 and CDR2 sequences are SGHRS and YFSETQ. The CDR3 bases are TGCGCCAGCAGCTGGGGGACAGGGTTCTACGAGCAGTACTTC. It codes for CASSWGTGFYEQYF.

This clonotype was observed many times. The J gene is TRBJ1-2, the V gene TRBV5-1; unclear D gene. The germline CDR1 and CDR2 sequences are SGHRS and YFSETQ. The CDR3 totals 12 residues. V was clipped by 4 bases and J by 8 bases, with 12 bases between them. Here the CDR3 reads CASSGPSQGYTF. CDR3 nucleotide sequence: TGCGCCAGCAGCGGTCCGTCCCAGGGCTACACCTTC.

This clonotype has only a few counts. The chain joins TRBV29-1 to TRBJ2-1; the match to TRBD2 covers 8 bases. This CDR3 is built from 19 residues. V dropped 1 base and J dropped 0; count of bases not matched to a gene: 14. Germline V gene lookup returns CDR1 SQVTM and CDR2 ANQGSEA. The CDR3 bases are TGCAGCGTTGAAGTGATTAGGAGTAGCGGGATTCTCTCCTACAATGAGCAGTTCTTC. This gives the protein CSVEVIRSSGILSYNEQFF.

V usage is TRBV5-6 and J usage is TRBJ2-6, with D perhaps matching TRBD2 (6 bases). Germline CDR1 SGHDT, CDR2 YYEEEE. With 1 base removed from V and 12 bases from J, the gap between germline ends came to 17 bases. There are 15 residues in the CDR3. The CDR3 nucleotides read TGTGCCAGCAGCTTGATTGCCGGGACTCAAAGCGTCCTGACTTTC. This sequence encodes CASSLIAGTQSVLTF.

The genes are TRBV7-9 and TRBJ2-1, with TRBD1 as a possible D gene (6 bases). This CDR3 comprises 14 residues. The V end lost 5 bases, the J end lost 2 bases, and 10 bases lay between the germline ends. The germline V gene has CDR1 SEHNR and CDR2 FQNEAQ (reference sequence). CDR3 amino acids: CASSATGPYNEQFF. CDR3 DNA sequence: TGTGCCAGCAGCGCGACAGGACCCTACAATGAGCAGTTCTTC.

This rearrangement joins TRBV5-1 to TRBJ2-5; TRBD2 might be the D (6 bases). The CDR3 has 15 amino acids. The V end was cut by 3 bases, the J end by 5 bases, with 17 bases between. Germline lookup yields CDR1 SGHRS and CDR2 YFSETQ. The CDR3, as DNA: TGCGCCAGCAGCTCTAACGTAGGGGCGGGGGAGACCCAGTACTTC. Protein product: CASSSNVGAGETQYF.

The sample holds many counts of this clonotype. This sequence joins TRBV20-1 and TRBJ2-3; 7 bases fit TRBD2. Trimming cost V 2 bases and J 2 bases; bases outside gene matches: 4. The CDR3 length is 14 residues. In germline, CDR1 is DFQATT, CDR2 SNEGSKA (reference sequence). The CDR3 nucleotides are TGCAGTGCTAGATGGGCGGGAGCCACAGATACGCAGTATTTT. Translated, it gives CSARWAGATDTQYF.

There are a few counts of this clonotype. The V gene is TRBV7-9, the J gene TRBJ2-7; weak D call: TRBD1 (6 bases). This CDR3 is 15 amino acids long. Trimming took off 2 bases at V and 0 bases at J, with 11 bases between the two ends. Germline V gene data show CDR1 as SEHNR and CDR2 as FQNEAQ (reference sequence). This CDR3 reads CASSLLDRPSYEQYF. In DNA form, the CDR3 reads TGTGCCAGCAGCTTACTGGACAGACCCTCCTACGAGCAGTACTTC.

This sequence joins TRBV11-1 and TRBJ2-1; TRBD2 matches 12 bases. V lost 6 bases and J lost 13; bases outside the gene matches: 16. In germline, CDR1 is SGHAT, CDR2 FQDESV (reference sequence). CDR3 length equals 16 residues. CDR3 sequence reads: CASRQTSGSYSYLQFF. The CDR3 DNA sequence: TGTGCCAGCAGACAGACTAGCGGGAGTTATAGCTACCTCCAGTTCTTC.

This clonotype has ten or more counts. The chain joins TRBV2 to TRBJ1-1; tentative D call: TRBD1 (5 bases). The CDR3 is 13 amino acids. From germline, CDR1 is SNHLY and CDR2 FYNNEI. V lost 5 bases and J lost 5, with 12 bases in between. The CDR3 DNA reads as TGTGCCAGCAGTCGTGAGGGGTGGACTGAAGCTTTCTTT. This codes for CASSREGWTEAFF.

There are a few counts of this clonotype. The chain uses TRBV7-9 and TRBJ1-1, with D hard to call. Germline assignment: CDR1 SEHNR and CDR2 FQNEAQ (reference sequence). Trimming removed 2 bases from V and 1 base from J, with 8 bases in between. There are 14 residues in the CDR3. The DNA for the CDR3 is TGTGCCAGCAGCTTATCTCGTCCGAACACTGAAGCTTTCTTT. Translating gives CASSLSRPNTEAFF.

This clonotype was detected only a few times. The chain employs TRBV4-1 and TRBJ2-7; 10 nucleotides match TRBD2. Trimming cost V 6 bases and J 6 bases; bases outside gene matches: 11. Germline assignment: CDR1 MGHRA and CDR2 YSYEKL. There are 15 residues in the CDR3. DNA of the CDR3: TGCGCCAGCAGGAACCTAGCGGGGGCGTCCCTCGAGCAGTACTTC. Translated, it gives CASRNLAGASLEQYF.